A single sample is the source of the 23 T cell receptor beta chains below, sequenced in a study of T cells in Graves' hyperthyroidism and ophthalmopathy. TCR beta CDR3 regions were amplified from RNA. HTBI primers were used for first-round RT-PCR of the TCR CDR3. TCRdb recomputed calls from the multiplex PCR reads with MiXCR, one row per CDR3 protein. The sample shows 95,000 to 110,000 distinct CDR3 sequences, 15% to 20% of them seen only once. The material sequenced was blood. Receptor source: a woman between 45 and 65 years old with Graves' hyperthyroidism.

This clonotype came up many times. The genes are TRBV7-9 and TRBJ2-1; 10 bases line up with TRBD2. The junction had 6 bases not matched to a gene; V was cut back by 4 bases and J by 6 bases. Germline V gives CDR1 SEHNR, CDR2 FQNEAQ (reference sequence). This CDR3 region has 15 residues. CDR3: CASSSLLAGFNEQFF. DNA for the CDR3: TGTGCCAGCAGCTCACTACTAGCGGGATTCAATGAGCAGTTCTTC.

This clonotype was counted between two and nine times. The V call is TRBV7-9, the J call TRBJ2-5; D is perhaps TRBD2 (6 bases). Trimming took 3 bases from V and 7 from J, leaving 9 bases between them. Germline CDR1 and CDR2: SEHNR and FQNEAQ (reference sequence). The CDR3 consists of 12 residues. Here the CDR3 reads CASSFGTLTQYF. The CDR3 DNA is TGTGCCAGCAGCTTCGGGACTTTGACCCAGTACTTC.

The sample holds many counts of this clonotype. This chain uses TRBV5-5 with TRBJ1-1; D uncertain. Trimming cost V 0 bases and J 8 bases, with 11 bases left between them. The germline CDR1 and CDR2 sequences are SGHKS and YYEKEE (reference sequence). This CDR3 spans 13 amino acids. The CDR3 nucleotides read TGTGCCAGCAGCTTGGCCTCAAGTGCGGAAGCTTTCTTT. Translation: CASSLASSAEAFF.

The rearrangement uses TRBV20-1 and TRBJ2-3; TRBD2 agrees at 10 bases. The CDR3 is made up of 13 amino acids. J gave up 11 bases and V 3 bases, and 8 bases lay outside the gene matches. Germline-derived CDR1 and CDR2 are DFQATT and SNEGSKA (reference sequence). CDR3 region: CSASGLAGAMQYF. CDR3 nucleotide sequence: TGCAGTGCTAGCGGGCTAGCGGGAGCTATGCAGTATTTT.

Ten or more counts support this clonotype. The V gene is TRBV5-6, the J gene TRBJ1-4, with no clear D. Trimming stripped 2 bases from V and 4 bases from J, with 15 bases between. This CDR3 has 16 amino acids. Germline V CDR1 and CDR2: SGHDT, YYEEEE. CDR3 loop: CASSLPPTAVNEKLFF. The CDR3 DNA is TGTGCCAGCAGCTTACCCCCCACGGCGGTTAATGAAAAACTGTTTTTT.

This clonotype was seen ten or more times. The rearrangement joins TRBV5-6 to TRBJ2-3; D call uncertain. CDR1 is SGHDT and CDR2 is YYEEEE in the germline V gene. V gave up 1 base and J gave up 7 bases, with 10 bases separating them. The CDR3 has 13 amino acids. CDR3 protein: CASSLPSTYTQYF. The CDR3 region has the DNA TGTGCCAGCAGCTTGCCCTCCACGTATACGCAGTATTTT.

The chain links TRBV29-1 to TRBJ2-1; D unclear. Between the trimmed V and J ends, which lost 5 bases and 10 bases, there was a span of 21 bases. CDR1 SQVTM and CDR2 ANQGSEA come from the germline V gene. This CDR3 has 14 residues. CDR3 DNA sequence: TGCAGCGTTTCTCCCCTTACTCGGGCGTGGGAGCAGTTCTTC. It encodes CSVSPLTRAWEQFF.

V gene TRBV6-2 or TRBV6-3 combines with J gene TRBJ2-5, with 8 bases aligning to TRBD2. Germline assignment: CDR1 MNHEY and CDR2 SVGEGT. The J segment lost 2 bases and the V segment lost 5 bases, leaving 4 bases of the junction unmatched. This CDR3 has 14 amino acids. The CDR3 is CASSPSGRQETQYF. CDR3 nucleotide sequence: TGTGCCAGCAGTCCGAGCGGGAGACAAGAGACCCAGTACTTC.

This clonotype occurred many times. The genes are TRBV20-1 and TRBJ2-7; D is possibly TRBD2 (6 bases). Deletions cut 6 bases from V and 2 bases from J, with 17 bases between. The CDR3 sequence is 14 residues long. CDR1 is DFQATT, CDR2 SNEGSKA, per germline (reference sequence). In DNA, the CDR3 is TGCAGTGCAAAACTCGGACTAAACACCTACGAGCAGTACTTC. Translating it yields CSAKLGLNTYEQYF.

This clonotype was observed at least ten times. This chain uses TRBV7-2 with TRBJ2-2; TRBD2 agrees at 7 bases. With 4 bases clipped from V and 3 bases from J, the junction kept 2 bases outside the gene matches. The CDR3 length is 14 residues. Germline V CDR1 and CDR2: SGHTA, FQGNSA. CDR3 DNA: TGTGCCAGCAGCTCAAGCGGGGACACCGGGGAGCTGTTTTTT. Translation gives CASSSSGDTGELFF.

This clonotype was observed at least ten times. The chain combines TRBV14 with TRBJ2-7, with 11 positions matching TRBD2. V gave up 4 bases and J gave up 5 bases; unmatched junction bases: 4. Germline CDR1 is SGHDN and CDR2 is FVKESK. The CDR3 is 14 amino acids. The CDR3 reads CASSLSGRAHEQYF. The DNA for the CDR3 is TGTGCCAGCAGCCTTAGCGGGAGGGCCCACGAGCAGTACTTC.

This chain joins TRBV29-1 and TRBJ2-2; 7 bases align to TRBD1. Germline V CDR1 and CDR2: SQVTM, ANQGSEA. Trimming cost V 6 bases and J 13 bases; bases outside gene matches: 14. The CDR3 loop spans 13 amino acids. The DNA of the CDR3 is TGCAGCGTCGGGGTCACAGGGGCGGATGTGCTGTTTTTT. Its protein is CSVGVTGADVLFF.

The V gene is TRBV5-1, the J gene TRBJ2-2, with no clear D. Germline CDR1 is SGHRS and CDR2 is YFSETQ. The CDR3 runs to 13 residues. V was shortened by 0 bases and J by 3 bases, with 3 bases between the two germline ends. CDR3 region: CASSLAHTGELFF. The DNA of the CDR3 is TGCGCCAGCAGCTTGGCCCACACCGGGGAGCTGTTTTTT.

In this sample, this clonotype turned up a few times. This sequence joins TRBV19 and TRBJ1-6; 8 bases fit TRBD1. The trim removed 6 bases at V and 6 bases at J, leaving 4 bases unmatched. There are 14 residues in the CDR3. CDR1 and CDR2 (germline): LNHDA, SQIVND (reference sequence). The CDR3 protein is CASSIGQGNSPLHF. The CDR3 DNA follows: TGTGCCAGTAGCATTGGACAGGGTAATTCACCCCTCCACTTT.

This clonotype was counted ten times or more. The chain combines TRBV20-1 with TRBJ1-5; maybe TRBD1 (5 bases). The CDR3 totals 12 residues. Trimming cost V 6 bases and J 4 bases, with 10 bases left between them. CDR1 is DFQATT, CDR2 SNEGSKA, per germline (reference sequence). The CDR3 region has the DNA TGCAGTGCCCGACAGCCAAATCAGCCCCAGCATTTT. Protein product: CSARQPNQPQHF.

In this sample, this clonotype turned up many times. The chain couples TRBV20-1 to TRBJ2-1, with D possibly being TRBD1 (5 bases). V gave up 7 bases and J gave up 1 base, with 11 bases separating them. Germline lookup yields CDR1 DFQATT and CDR2 SNEGSKA (reference sequence). There are 13 residues in the CDR3. The chain's CDR3 is CSVKRQSYNEQFF. The CDR3, as DNA: TGCAGTGTGAAGCGACAGTCCTACAATGAGCAGTTCTTC.

In this sample, this clonotype turned up a few times. V is TRBV29-1 and J is TRBJ2-1; 7 nucleotides agree with TRBD1. The ends lost 7 bases at V and 6 bases at J; junction bases unmatched: 6. CDR1 and CDR2 from the germline V gene are SQVTM and ANQGSEA. The CDR3 is 12 residues long. CDR3 sequence reads: CSAKRGRNEQFF. In DNA, the CDR3 is TGCAGCGCCAAGAGGGGGCGCAATGAGCAGTTCTTC.

This clonotype occurred many times. The rearrangement links TRBV30 to TRBJ2-1; 7 bases map to TRBD2. Looked up from germline, CDR1 is GTSNPN and CDR2 is SVGIG (reference sequence). This CDR3 is built from 15 residues. V dropped 2 bases and J dropped 8; count of bases not matched to a gene: 12. The CDR3: CAWSPTGFRGDEQFF. CDR3 DNA sequence: TGTGCCTGGAGTCCAACGGGGTTCCGGGGGGATGAGCAGTTCTTC.

This clonotype was counted at least ten times. This chain links TRBV7-2 with TRBJ2-1, with D maybe TRBD2 (7 bases). Trimming cost V 1 base and J 8 bases, with 12 bases left between them. Per germline, CDR1 SGHTA and CDR2 FQGNSA. CDR3 size: 14 residues. CDR3 coding DNA: TGTGCCAGCAGCTTAGAGGACAGCGGGGATGAGCAGTTCTTC. Protein product: CASSLEDSGDEQFF.

This clonotype was counted ten times or more. Mismatch with germline at one junction end may stem from a read error. The chain uses TRBV7-2 and TRBJ2-3, with a weak D call TRBD2 (6 bases). Germline CDR1 is SGHTA and CDR2 is FQGNSA. This CDR3 is 13 amino acids long. CDR3 region: CASSLALEDTQYF. DNA for the CDR3: TGTGCCAGCAGCCTAGCGCTAGAAGATACGCAGTATTTT.

This clonotype was seen repeatedly, ten times or more. This chain joins TRBV19 and TRBJ2-7; a possible D gene is TRBD2 (6 bases). The CDR3 runs 15 residues. The germline V gene encodes CDR1 LNHDA and CDR2 SQIVND (reference sequence). V shed 6 bases and J shed 2 bases, with 17 bases lying between them. This CDR3 reads CASRTHVGSAYEQYF. CDR3 sequence (DNA): TGTGCCAGTAGGACCCACGTCGGGAGCGCCTACGAGCAGTACTTC.

This clonotype appeared a few times. The V and J genes are TRBV9 and TRBJ2-1; D gene uncertain. The CDR3 is 12 residues long. Germline CDR1 SGDLS, CDR2 YYNGEE. Between the trimmed V and J ends, which lost 5 bases and 10 bases, there was a span of 13 bases. CDR3 DNA: TGTGCCAGCAGTCCCTTAATGGGGGAGCAGTTCTTC. Protein: CASSPLMGEQFF.

The chain has TRBV28 and TRBJ2-7; 8 nucleotides align to TRBD1. The CDR3 contains 15 residues. CDR1 is MDHEN and CDR2 is SYDVKM in the germline V gene. The V segment lost 6 bases and the J segment 3 bases; nucleotides outside the gene matches: 10. This CDR3 is CASSLGGRGLYEQYV. CDR3 in DNA: TGTGCCAGCAGCCTAGGGGGCAGGGGGCTCTACGAGCAGTACGTC.